Listed below are T cell receptor beta chains from one sample, sequenced in a study of metastatic and nonmetastatic thyroid tumors. Using MiXCR, TCRdb re-called clones from the PCR reads. The sample lists some 8,400 clones; less than 35% were seen once. Sequenced input: tumor tissue. Receptor source: a male donor with papillary thyroid cancer or a benign thyroid nodule (not recorded which). Some clones in this sample may be carry-over from other donors' samples. CDR3s include the opening cysteine and the closing phenylalanine or tryptophan. D genes are given only for firm matches.

J | length | D | V | CDR3
TRBJ2-7 | 17 | TRBD1 | TRBV18 | CASSPPAARTGGAEQYF
TRBJ2-1 | 11 | . | TRBV20-1 | CSAFKFNEQFF
TRBJ2-7 | 15 | TRBD1 | TRBV11-2 | CASSLGQGTAYEQYF
TRBJ2-1 | 16 | . | TRBV6-2/TRBV6-3 | CASSSRQVGTFNEQFF
TRBJ2-7 | 12 | . | TRBV2 | CASSYSGAEQYF
TRBJ2-1 | 16 | TRBD2 | TRBV10-3 | CAISPGTSGTYNEQFF
TRBJ2-3 | 15 | . | TRBV6-6 | CASSYSHPSTDTQYF
TRBJ1-2 | 14 | . | TRBV30 | CACTRGGTNYGYTF
TRBJ2-2 | 13 | TRBD2 | TRBV30 | CAWTPRGAGELFF
TRBJ2-7 | 15 | . | TRBV7-8 | CASSSDGTFAYEQYF
TRBJ1-2 | 11 | TRBD1 | TRBV6-2/TRBV6-3 | CASSGQGTNTF
TRBJ2-1 | 14 | TRBD2 | TRBV19 | CATMLAGVDNEQFF
TRBJ2-7 | 13 | . | TRBV12-3/TRBV12-4 | CASSSYTSYEQYF
TRBJ1-2 | 14 | . | TRBV6-5 | CASSYKGTDYGYTF
TRBJ2-7 | 13 | . | TRBV6-1 | CASSELGTYEQYF
TRBJ2-3 | 12 | . | TRBV7-9 | CASSFSTDTQYF
TRBJ2-7 | 14 | . | TRBV27 | CASSLSTASYEQYF
TRBJ1-1 | 16 | TRBD1 | TRBV5-8 | CASSLKKYRGLTEAFF
TRBJ1-1 | 14 | . | TRBV6-1 | CASSESAGDTEAFF
TRBJ2-3 | 15 | TRBD2 | TRBV20-1 | CSAKSPAGGADTQYF
TRBJ2-3 | 14 | . | TRBV24-1 | CATSDFRRTDTQYF
TRBJ2-1 | 16 | TRBD2 | TRBV12-3/TRBV12-4 | CASSWGGDDSYNEQFF
TRBJ2-7 | 16 | TRBD1 | TRBV27 | CASSRLRDRGVYEQYF
TRBJ1-3 | 15 | . | TRBV18 | CASSPQAASGNTIYF
TRBJ1-2 | 13 | . | TRBV28 | CASSVQGPYGYTF
TRBJ1-5 | 15 | TRBD1 | TRBV15 | CATSRDRAGGQPQHF
TRBJ2-3 | 15 | TRBD1 | TRBV24-1 | CATREGAAGTDTQYF
TRBJ1-4 | 18 | . | TRBV15 | CATSSTPGGSATNEKLFF
TRBJ1-1 | 14 | . | TRBV19 | CASSTQGGDGEAFF
TRBJ2-1 | 14 | TRBD1 | TRBV20-1 | CSAPPGQGSDEQFF
TRBJ1-5 | 13 | . | TRBV28 | CASTPQWGLPQHF
TRBJ2-2 | 12 | . | TRBV6-2/TRBV6-3 | CASSWPTGELFF
TRBJ2-1 | 12 | . | TRBV28 | CASSLRHNEQFF
TRBJ2-7 | 13 | TRBD2 | TRBV27 | CASYTAREGEQYF
TRBJ2-7 | 11 | . | TRBV20-1 | CSARGTYEQYF
TRBJ2-7 | 13 | . | TRBV27 | CASRMDGGDEQYF
TRBJ2-1 | 17 | TRBD2 | TRBV11-2 | CASSLGASGRAYNEQFF
TRBJ1-6 | 14 | TRBD1 | TRBV12-3/TRBV12-4 | CASSRRDRNSPLHF
TRBJ1-5 | 16 | . | TRBV6-5 | CASSFSINLGNQPQHF
TRBJ2-5 | 11 | . | TRBV7-9 | CASSLQETQYF
TRBJ2-2 | 16 | TRBD2 | TRBV20-1 | CSARDASGRDVGELFF
TRBJ2-7 | 13 | . | TRBV20-1 | CSARREAGYEQYF
TRBJ2-3 | 15 | TRBD1 | TRBV19 | CATRPTGVGADTQYF
TRBJ2-3 | 15 | . | TRBV2 | CAIHVGNPSTDTQYF
TRBJ2-2 | 14 | TRBD1 | TRBV28 | CASKYRGFTGELFF
TRBJ2-7 | 15 | . | TRBV6-1 | CASRVYLRGAYEQYF
TRBJ2-3 | 13 | . | TRBV19 | CASNNGRTDTQYF
TRBJ1-4 | 16 | . | TRBV5-1 | CASSSRSTGRNEKLFF
TRBJ1-3 | 13 | . | TRBV6-2/TRBV6-3 | CASRWDNGNTIYF
TRBJ2-6 | 17 | TRBD1 | TRBV6-2/TRBV6-3 | CASRLRQGIGGANVLTF
TRBJ1-2 | 13 | . | TRBV7-2 | CASSVDGGRAYTF
TRBJ2-3 | 15 | TRBD2 | TRBV11-1 | CASSFYGRAVDTQYF